A single sample gave rise to the 32 T cell receptor beta chains below, sequenced in a study of T cells in Graves' hyperthyroidism and ophthalmopathy. The CDR3 regions of TCR beta were amplified from RNA transcripts. Primed by the HTBI set, a first-round RT-PCR was run on the TCR CDR3. A single record per CDR3 protein comes from TCRdb applying MiXCR to the multiplex PCR reads. The sample has 550,000 to 650,000 distinct CDR3 sequences, around 15% seen once. The sample consisted of blood. These receptors all come from a woman aged 40 to 49 with Graves' hyperthyroidism.

This clonotype was observed at least ten times. V and J are TRBV5-1 and TRBJ1-1, with D hard to call. Trimming stripped 5 bases from V and 0 bases from J, with 17 bases between. The length of the CDR3 is 16 residues. Per germline, CDR1 SGHRS and CDR2 YFSETQ. CDR3 sequence reads: CASSFVTGGMNTEAFF. The CDR3 DNA sequence: TGCGCCAGCAGTTTCGTCACTGGAGGAATGAACACTGAAGCTTTCTTT.

A remark on this clonotype: Being one base from a much bigger clone, this may be a read error. The rearrangement joins TRBV6-1 to TRBJ2-7, with 9 bases identical to TRBD2. The DNA end lines up better with TRBJ2-1; the J call may be wrong. From germline, CDR1 is MNHNS and CDR2 SASEGT. The CDR3 length is 15 residues. CDR3 sequence reads: CASKVTSGNSYEQFF. CDR3 bases: TGTGCCAGCAAAGTGACTAGCGGCAACTCCTACGAGCAGTTCTTC.

Many counts were recorded for this clonotype. The V call is TRBV5-1, the J call TRBJ2-7, with D maybe TRBD1 (6 bases). V gave up 0 bases and J gave up 7 bases, with 14 bases separating them. Germline V lookup: CDR1 SGHRS, CDR2 YFSETQ. The CDR3 is made up of 14 amino acids. Here the CDR3 DNA reads TGCGCCAGCAGCTTGGGGGACACCGGCTTTGAGCAGTACTTC. It translates to CASSLGDTGFEQYF.

This clonotype was seen repeatedly, ten times or more. The chain is built from TRBV2 and TRBJ2-5; D possibly uses TRBD1 or TRBD2 (5 bases each). Trimming removed 1 base from V and 5 bases from J, with 14 bases in between. This CDR3 comprises 15 residues. Germline CDR1 SNHLY, CDR2 FYNNEI. The CDR3 sequence is CASSEDEGLIETQYF. CDR3 coding DNA: TGTGCCAGCAGTGAAGATGAGGGGCTTATTGAGACCCAGTACTTC. The full variable domain, in which reference TRBV2 and TRBJ2-5 provide the parts outside the CDR3, is EPEVTQTPSHQVTQMGQEVILRCVPISNHLYFYWYRQILGQKVEFLVSFYNNEISEKSEIFDDQFSVERPDGSNFTLKIRSTKLEDSAMYFCASSEDEGLIETQYFGPGTRLLVL.

This clonotype was seen repeatedly, ten times or more. The gene calls are TRBV7-2 and TRBJ2-6, with a possible D match to TRBD2 (5 bases). The V gene lost 5 bases and the J gene lost 0 bases, with 11 bases spanning the gap. CDR3 length equals 16 residues. From germline, CDR1 is SGHTA and CDR2 FQGNSA. In DNA, the CDR3 is TGTGCCAGCAGCGACGGACTGCCCTCTGGGGCCAACGTCCTGACTTTC. It translates to CASSDGLPSGANVLTF.

The rearrangement links TRBV9 to TRBJ2-1, with TRBD2 identical over 10 bases. Trimming at V came to 4 bases and at J to 7 bases, leaving 11 bases not matched to a gene. This CDR3 has 16 amino acids. Germline assignment: CDR1 SGDLS and CDR2 YYNGEE. CDR3 coding DNA: TGTGCCAGCAGCCCCCCCCAAGCGGGAGGGCCTAATGAGCAGTTCTTC. It encodes CASSPPQAGGPNEQFF. The full variable domain, its missing parts supplied by reference TRBV9 and TRBJ2-1, is DSGVTQTPKHLITATGQRVTLRCSPRSGDLSVYWYQQSLDQGLQFLIQYYNGEERAKGNILERFSAQQFPDLHSELNLSSLELGDSALYFCASSPPQAGGPNEQFFGPGTRLTVL.

This clonotype was counted at least ten times. The chain has TRBV3-1 and TRBJ2-7, with TRBD2 identical over 11 bases. The CDR3 is 14 residues long. CDR1 is LGHDT, CDR2 YNNKEL, per germline (reference sequence). The junction had 6 bases not matched to a gene; V was cut back by 5 bases and J by 6 bases. The CDR3 here is CASSTLAGDGEQYF. In DNA form, the CDR3 reads TGTGCCAGCAGCACACTAGCGGGAGACGGCGAGCAGTACTTC.

In the case of this clonotype: The DNA is left out, because the CDR3 cannot be placed on it with certainty; the CDR3 is given as TCRdb lists it. The V call is TRBV5-1, the J call TRBJ2-7. The CDR3 is 19 amino acids long, termini counted. The V gene's germline CDR1 is SGHRS and CDR2 YFSETQ. CDR3: CASSFYICSVHLSSYEQYF.

This clonotype appeared a few times. At one end the junction does not follow the germline gene, possibly because of a read error. This chain connects TRBV27 to TRBJ2-5, with 8 bases that match TRBD1. The germline V gene has CDR1 MNHEY and CDR2 SMNVEV (reference sequence). The CDR3 extends over 15 amino acids. CDR3 amino acids: CVSSLTGGGQETQYF. The CDR3 nucleotides are TGTGTCAGCAGTTTAACAGGGGGTGGGCAAGAGACCCAGTACTTC.

This clonotype was counted a few times. The V and J genes are TRBV6-1 and TRBJ2-7; D might be TRBD2 (5 bases). Germline CDR1 reads MNHNS; CDR2 reads SASEGT. This CDR3 comprises 15 residues. Trimming pared 6 bases from V and 5 bases from J, leaving 20 bases between. The DNA of the CDR3 is TGTGCCAGCAGCAAATCTAACCGGGGAATTGACGAGCAGTACTTC. Translated, it gives CASSKSNRGIDEQYF.

This clonotype was counted many times. This chain connects TRBV11-1 to TRBJ2-2; TRBD2 is a possible D gene (6 bases). The CDR3 has 16 amino acids. Germline loops: CDR1 SGHAT, CDR2 FQDESV (reference sequence). V shed 5 bases and J shed 2 bases, with 15 bases lying between them. CDR3 protein: CASSPEGQHNTGELFF. Written as DNA, the CDR3 is TGTGCCAGCAGCCCGGAGGGGCAGCATAACACCGGGGAGCTGTTTTTT.

Ten or more counts support this clonotype. The chain couples TRBV11-3 to TRBJ1-3; no clear D. Germline V gives CDR1 SGHNT, CDR2 YENEEA. This CDR3 region has 15 residues. V dropped 0 bases and J dropped 0 bases, with 6 bases sitting between them. The CDR3 protein is CASSLETSSGNTIYF. In DNA, the CDR3 is TGTGCCAGCAGCTTAGAAACGAGCTCTGGAAACACCATATATTTT.

This clonotype was counted at least ten times. This chain uses TRBV30 with TRBJ2-7; 7 bases fit TRBD1. The CDR3 has 16 residues. Germline values: CDR1 GTSNPN, CDR2 SVGIG (reference sequence). With V trimmed by 3 bases and J by 1 base, 12 bases remained unmatched. CDR3 sequence (DNA): TGTGCCTGGAGGTCGAGGGGGCGTACTTTTTCCTACGAGCAGTACTTC. This sequence encodes CAWRSRGRTFSYEQYF.

The chain is built from TRBV5-4 and TRBJ2-3; a possible D gene is TRBD2 (6 bases). Trimming removed 4 bases at V and 3 bases at J, with 12 bases between. Germline-derived CDR1 and CDR2 are SGHNT and YYREEE (reference sequence). The CDR3 is 14 amino acids. The chain's CDR3 is CASSQYGGTDTQYF. CDR3 coding DNA: TGTGCCAGCAGCCAGTACGGGGGAACAGATACGCAGTATTTT.

This clonotype was observed at least ten times. The chain employs TRBV20-1 and TRBJ1-6; possible D gene TRBD1, 5 bases. The CDR3 has 18 residues. The germline V gene encodes CDR1 DFQATT and CDR2 SNEGSKA (reference sequence). Trimming cost V 0 bases and J 7 bases, with 22 bases left between them. The CDR3 is CSARDPFGGSFRNSPLHF. Here the CDR3 DNA reads TGCAGTGCTAGAGATCCGTTCGGGGGGAGTTTTAGAAATTCACCCCTCCACTTT.

This clonotype was detected many times. CDR3 amino acids: CASSQPSGNTEAFF. The CDR3 region has the DNA TGTGCCAGCAGCCAACCTTCAGGCAACACTGAAGCTTTCTTT. The chain links TRBV3-1 to TRBJ1-1; D ambiguous. The CDR3 totals 14 residues. V gave up 2 bases and J gave up 2 bases, with 9 bases separating them. Germline assignment: CDR1 LGHDT and CDR2 YNNKEL (reference sequence).

This clonotype occurred many times. The rearrangement uses TRBV6-2 or TRBV6-3 and TRBJ2-1; 10 positions agree with TRBD2. This CDR3 contains 16 residues. Germline loops: CDR1 MNHEY, CDR2 SVGEGT. V gave up 8 bases and J gave up 7 bases; unmatched junction bases: 14. The CDR3 region is CASLPARLAGGNEQFF. CDR3 DNA sequence: TGTGCCAGCCTCCCCGCCAGACTAGCGGGCGGTAATGAGCAGTTCTTC.

Many counts were recorded for this clonotype. The chain is built from TRBV4-1 and TRBJ2-5; 11 nucleotides agree with TRBD2. Germline values: CDR1 MGHRA, CDR2 YSYEKL. The CDR3 spans 17 residues. Germline trimming cut 1 base from V and 5 bases from J; bases unmatched to any gene: 9. The CDR3 loop reads CASSQAPSGRNRETQYF. CDR3 sequence (DNA): TGCGCCAGCAGCCAAGCTCCTAGCGGGAGGAACCGGGAGACCCAGTACTTC.

The rearrangement uses TRBV10-3 and TRBJ2-7; TRBD2 agrees at 7 bases. The CDR3 is made up of 14 amino acids. The V gene's germline CDR1 is ENHRY and CDR2 SYGVKD. Losses at the gene ends were 8 bases for V and 6 bases for J; bases not matched to a gene: 13. This CDR3 is CAIAAGREGGEQYF. CDR3 in DNA: TGTGCCATCGCAGCGGGCAGGGAGGGTGGCGAGCAGTACTTC.

With regard to this clonotype: A much larger clonotype is one base distant, so this may be a read error. This is likely a read error, given that the CDR3 carries no conserved phenylalanine or tryptophan at its end. This chain joins TRBV12-3 or TRBV12-4 and TRBJ2-5; 8 bases line up with TRBD2. The V and J ends lost 6 bases and 4 bases, in that order; junction bases with no gene match: 19. The CDR3 covers 18 residues. CDR3 region: CASSNIQPAGVVRETQYS. In nucleotides, the CDR3 is TGTGCCAGCAGCAATATTCAACCAGCGGGAGTCGTTCGAGAGACCCAGTACTCC.

V is TRBV5-6 and J is TRBJ2-7; possible D gene TRBD2, 6 bases. V was trimmed by 0 bases and J by 7 bases, leaving 11 bases between them. This CDR3 has 13 amino acids. The germline V gene encodes CDR1 SGHDT and CDR2 YYEEEE. The CDR3 DNA sequence: TGTGCCAGCAGCTTGGTGGCAGGGAGGGAGCAGTACTTC. Translation gives CASSLVAGREQYF.

This clonotype was recorded many times. This chain links TRBV27 with TRBJ2-1, with TRBD2 matching 13 bases. V dropped 3 bases and J dropped 6; count of bases not matched to a gene: 5. CDR1 and CDR2 from the germline V gene are MNHEY and SMNVEV (reference sequence). The CDR3 is 16 residues long. CDR3 in amino acids: CASSFPGLAGANEQFF. The CDR3 DNA reads TGTGCCAGCAGTTTTCCAGGACTAGCGGGAGCCAATGAGCAGTTCTTC.

This clonotype was observed at least ten times. The genes are TRBV2 and TRBJ2-7; D is unclear. The CDR3 extends over 11 amino acids. Germline loops: CDR1 SNHLY, CDR2 FYNNEI. The V gene lost 2 bases and the J gene lost 5 bases, with 4 bases spanning the gap. CDR3 coding DNA: TGTGCCAGCAGTGAAAACCACGAGCAGTACTTC. The encoded protein is CASSENHEQYF.

J is TRBJ1-4 and V is TRBV19; D unresolved. Germline CDR1 reads LNHDA; CDR2 reads SQIVND (reference sequence). The V end was cut by 4 bases, the J end by 2 bases, with 14 bases between. This CDR3 is 16 amino acids long. The CDR3: CASSSRPFGTNEKLFF. CDR3 nucleotide sequence: TGTGCCAGTAGTAGTAGACCGTTTGGGACTAATGAAAAACTGTTTTTT.

The gene calls are TRBV6-1 and TRBJ2-7; possibly TRBD1 or TRBD2 for D (5 bases each). Per the germline V gene, CDR1 is MNHNS and CDR2 is SASEGT. This CDR3 has 15 amino acids. Trimming removed 6 bases from V and 2 bases from J, with 17 bases in between. Here the CDR3 reads CASSPRDGRAYEQYF. In nucleotides, the CDR3 is TGTGCCAGCAGCCCCAGGGACGGAAGGGCCTACGAGCAGTACTTC.

This clonotype was seen ten or more times. The chain couples TRBV12-3 or TRBV12-4 to TRBJ1-2; D is unclear. CDR3 length: 14 amino acids. V was clipped by 5 bases and J by 3 bases, with 13 bases between them. The CDR3 loop reads CASSHGRSYYGYTF. For the CDR3, the DNA is TGTGCCAGCAGTCACGGACGGAGCTACTATGGCTACACCTTC.

Details on this clonotype: Its ends do not fully match the called genes, so a read error is possible. The rearrangement uses TRBV6-5 and TRBJ1-1; D remains ambiguous. Looked up from germline, CDR1 is MNHEY and CDR2 is SVGAGI. The CDR3 consists of 13 residues. The CDR3: CASSHSDVAEAFF. The CDR3 bases are TGTGCCAGCAGTCACTCTGATGTGGCTGAAGCTTTCTTT.

The CDR3 is CSARDLGQRNTEAFF. The CDR3 DNA reads as TGCAGTGCTAGAGATCTCGGACAGAGGAACACTGAAGCTTTCTTT. J is TRBJ1-1 and V is TRBV20-1; maybe TRBD1 (6 bases). The V and J ends lost 0 bases and 1 base respectively, with 12 bases between them. Germline V gives CDR1 DFQATT, CDR2 SNEGSKA (reference sequence). The CDR3 contains 15 residues.

In this sample, this clonotype turned up a few times. This chain links TRBV20-1 with TRBJ2-3, with a weak D call TRBD1 (6 bases). From germline, CDR1 is DFQATT and CDR2 SNEGSKA (reference sequence). The CDR3 totals 14 residues. The V end lost 4 bases, the J end lost 3 bases, and 14 bases lay between the germline ends. The CDR3: CSATGVTVTDTQYF. The CDR3 DNA reads TGCAGTGCTACAGGGGTCACTGTAACAGATACGCAGTATTTT.

This clonotype was observed at least ten times. The chain recombines TRBV5-6 with TRBJ1-1; D remains ambiguous. The CDR3 has 12 amino acids. Germline CDR1 reads SGHDT; CDR2 reads YYEEEE. V lost 1 base and J 3 bases, leaving 4 bases between the germline ends. The CDR3, as DNA: TGTGCCAGCAGCTTGCCTGACACTGAAGCTTTCTTT. This encodes CASSLPDTEAFF. The full variable domain, completed using reference TRBV5-6 and TRBJ1-1, is DAGVTQSPTHLIKTRGQQVTLRCSPKSGHDTVSWYQQALGQGPQFIFQYYEEEERQRGNFPDRFSGHQFPNYSSELNVNALLLGDSALYLCASSLPDTEAFFGQGTRLTVV.

This clonotype was found many times. This rearrangement joins TRBV10-3 to TRBJ2-7; D tentatively reads TRBD1 or TRBD2 (5 bases each). CDR3 length: 15 amino acids. CDR1 is ENHRY and CDR2 is SYGVKD in the germline V gene. The V and J ends lost 2 bases and 0 bases respectively, with 11 bases between them. The CDR3 spells CAISEGTESSYEQYF. The DNA of the CDR3 is TGTGCCATCAGTGAGGGGACGGAAAGCTCCTACGAGCAGTACTTC.

In its sample, this clonotype was seen a few times. This chain links TRBV28 with TRBJ2-6; TRBD2 is a possible D gene (6 bases). Germline-derived CDR1 and CDR2 are MDHEN and SYDVKM. V shed 6 bases and J shed 0 bases, with 18 bases lying between them. This CDR3 has 18 residues. The CDR3, as DNA: TGTGCCAGCAGCGACGGACTATCTACACTCTCTGGGGCCAACGTCCTGACTTTC. Translation: CASSDGLSTLSGANVLTF.